Listed here are 6 T cell receptor beta chains from one sample, sequenced in a study of regulatory T cells in long-lasting Graves disease. Assembly of TCR beta libraries relied on iRepertoire HTBI primers together with Arm-PCR of CDR3 regions. Using its own MiXCR run on the multiplex PCR reads, TCRdb lists one record per CDR3 protein. Found here are a few hundred thousand distinct CDR3 sequences, 20% to 25% of them singletons; the top ten hold just over 55%. Time point here: persistent/refractory GD, antithyroid drugs over 5 years with positive TRAb. With RNA extracted from PBMCs as input, the TCR library was made. This material consisted of peripheral blood mononuclear cells (PBMCs), taken when the disease was refractory, from a patient treated with antithyroid drugs. The receptor set was obtained from a female donor with Graves disease.

This clonotype was found a few times. The chain combines TRBV28 with TRBJ2-3, with D tentatively TRBD2 (5 bases). The germline gives CDR1 MDHEN, CDR2 SYDVKM. Trimming pared 2 bases from V and 0 bases from J, leaving 6 bases between. The CDR3 is made up of 14 amino acids. CDR3 nucleotides: TGTGCCAGCAGTTTAAGGGAGAGCACAGATACGCAGTATTTT. This codes for CASSLRESTDTQYF.

This clonotype has at least ten counts. The CDR3 loop is CASSPQEDRAYGYTF. The CDR3 DNA reads TGTGCCAGCTCACCACAAGAGGACAGGGCGTATGGCTACACCTTC. This sequence joins TRBV18 and TRBJ1-2; 8 bases align to TRBD1. Germline values: CDR1 KGHSH, CDR2 LQKENI. The V and J ends lost 1 base and 5 bases, in that order; junction bases with no gene match: 6. The CDR3 is 15 amino acids.

The chain carries TRBV15 and TRBJ2-7; 8 bases align to TRBD1. Germline CDR1 is LNHNV and CDR2 is YYDKDF (reference sequence). CDR3 length equals 14 residues. The J segment lost 3 bases and the V segment lost 0 bases, leaving 1 base of the junction unmatched. The chain's CDR3 is CATSRDTGGYEQYF. The CDR3 bases are TGTGCCACCAGCAGAGATACAGGGGGCTACGAGCAGTACTTC.

This clonotype was seen at least ten times. The V gene is TRBV11-2, the J gene TRBJ2-7, with D unresolved. This CDR3 comprises 11 residues. Germline V gene data show CDR1 as SGHAT and CDR2 as FQNNGV. Trimming stripped 1 base from V and 6 bases from J, with 4 bases between. The CDR3 nucleotides read TGTGCCAGCAGCTTAGTACGCGAGCAGTACTTC. Its translation is CASSLVREQYF.

The chain recombines TRBV20-1 with TRBJ1-4, with 7 bases fitting TRBD1. The CDR3 contains 16 residues. CDR1 and CDR2 (germline): DFQATT, SNEGSKA (reference sequence). The V segment lost 3 bases and the J segment 0 bases; nucleotides outside the gene matches: 7. The CDR3 nucleotides are TGCAGTGCTAGCGCAGGACAGGCCTCAACTAATGAAAAACTGTTTTTT. Its translation: CSASAGQASTNEKLFF.

The DNA of the CDR3 is TGCGCCAGCAGCGATATATCAGGGGACACTGAAAAACTGTTTTTT. Residues: CASSDISGDTEKLFF. The V and J genes are TRBV5-1 and TRBJ1-4; weak D call: TRBD1 (6 bases). In germline, CDR1 is SGHRS, CDR2 YFSETQ. The CDR3 totals 15 residues. Trimming removed 4 bases from V and 7 bases from J, with 17 bases in between.